The entry below describes one T cell receptor (beta chain). The entry originates in a study of response to subunit inactivated influenza vaccine. One entry per CDR3 protein, called by TCRdb with MiXCR from the RT-PCR reads. The table has 150,000 to 200,000 distinct CDR3 sequences, 12% seen once; the top ten hold about 29%. Separately, the same data were catalogued under a study of T cells expressing NK-cell markers. Turning to that study: TCR beta cDNA was generated via 5'RACE template switching incorporating UMIs. Serological testing identified most of the eight sequenced donors as HCMV-seropositive and one as seronegative.

This specimen consisted of CD8+ T cells sorted from PBMCs, obtained roughly 12 days after vaccination. The TCR originated in a man aged 45-60 years who received an inactivated influenza vaccine.

The DNA of the CDR3 is TGTGCCAGCAGTCCCCCAGGGGGCAATCAGCCCCAGCATTTT. Protein: CASSPPGGNQPQHF. The genes are TRBV12-3 or TRBV12-4 and TRBJ1-5; D might be TRBD1 (6 bases). The CDR3 sequence is 14 residues long. Between the trimmed V and J ends, which lost 5 bases and 2 bases, there was a span of 10 bases.